Detailed here is one T cell receptor beta chain. Its antigen is unknown. Deep-level assay runs were performed. Sorted-subset replicate PCRs used about 180 ng DNA, 30,000 or so T cell genomes. Generated by immunoSEQ multiplex PCR, the TCRdb table keeps only in-frame clones and is missing some. Of nearly 2 million clones listed, just under 95% are singletons. CD45RO-negative, CCR7-selected cells formed the naive CD8 fraction, which excluded terminally differentiated effector memory CD45RA+ cells. V lost 4 bases to trimming and J lost 0 bases, with 17 bases between them. CDR1 PRHDT and CDR2 FYEKMQ come from the germline V gene (reference sequence). This CDR3 has 17 amino acids. These data belong to a study of shared clonotypes between healthy human individuals. General study findings and limits: Clonotype sharing among donors was thought likely to change with sequencing depth. Clonotypes which were not shared had lower generation probabilities than clonotypes that all four donors shared.

The V gene is TRBV13, the J gene TRBJ2-3, with D possibly being TRBD1 (8 bases). Sequenced material: naive CD8+ T cells sorted from blood. The receptor's source is a man between 18 and 35 years old in good health. In DNA, the CDR3 is TGTGCCAGCAGCTCCACAGGGGGGGAGACCAGCACAGATACGCAGTATTTT. Protein: CASSSTGGETSTDTQYF.